This T cell receptor (beta chain) is from a study of post-analysis software for immune sequencing data. Study overall: In terms of disease course, relapsing-remitting, secondary progressive and progressive-relapsing multiple sclerosis were included. Study-wide results and limits: Normalized Chao1 diversity was significantly lower in multiple sclerosis patients than in controls. Controls had lower frequencies than patients of about five TRBV segments, which included TRBV5-6, TRBV5-1 and TRBV20-1.

Unique-molecular-identifier-tagged TCR beta cDNA libraries were used. TCRdb fed the PCR reads into MiXCR, producing one record per CDR3 protein. This table has hundreds of thousands of distinct CDR3 sequences, roughly 40% appearing once. Germline V gene lookup returns CDR1 MDHEN and CDR2 SYDVKM. The V segment lost 6 bases and the J segment 5 bases; nucleotides outside the gene matches: 7. The CDR3 is 15 residues long. The sample holds a few counts of this clonotype. No antigen is known for it. Sequencing used blood. The clonotype originates from a girl between 5 and 17 years old with multiple sclerosis. J is TRBJ2-3 and V is TRBV28, with 11 positions matching TRBD1. The chain's CDR3 is CASRVGQGAIDTQYF. The CDR3 DNA follows: TGTGCCAGCAGGGTCGGACAGGGGGCAATAGATACGCAGTATTTT.